The rows below give T cell receptor beta chains drawn from one sample of a study of identical twins. Each CDR3 protein is one row after TCRdb ran MiXCR on the 5' RACE reads. The table lists 1.5 million to 2 million distinct CDR3 sequences, around 33% of them singletons, with about 0.25% in the top ten. Sequencing was performed on cord blood. Source of these receptors: a newborn girl in good health. Each CDR3 is given with its conserved first and last residue. D genes are given only for firm matches. Clone size appears in some rows only: once, few, many, or a class for an expanded clone.

few,TRBJ2-7,TRBV12-3/TRBV12-4,13,.,CASSLMGVHEQYF,TGTGCCAGCAGTTTAATGGGGGTCCACGAGCAGTACTTC
few,TRBJ2-6,TRBV10-3,16,.,CAIRQRQPSGANVLTF,TGTGCCATCAGACAGAGACAGCCCTCTGGGGCCAACGTCCTGACTTTC
.,TRBJ1-6,TRBV9,12,.,CASSGPAPPLHF,TGTGCCAGCAGCGGCCCCGCCCCACCCCTCCACTTT
.,TRBJ2-7,TRBV20-1,14,TRBD2,CSAYSGDHYNEQYF,TGCAGTGCTTATAGCGGGGACCACTACAATGAGCAGTACTTC
.,TRBJ1-4,TRBV21-1,14,.,CASSRNTPNEKLFF,TGTGCCAGCAGCAGGAACACCCCGAATGAAAAACTGTTTTTT
.,TRBJ2-7,TRBV20-1,14,TRBD2,CSASGSPLSYEQYF,TGCAGTGCCAGCGGGAGTCCACTATCCTACGAGCAGTACTTC
few,TRBJ2-7,TRBV7-9,15,TRBD2,CASSLTPSGGAEQYF,TGTGCCAGCAGCTTAACGCCTAGCGGGGGGGCCGAGCAGTACTTC
few,TRBJ2-2,TRBV4-2,12,.,CASSQGGRELFF,TGTGCCAGCAGCCAAGGGGGCCGGGAGCTGTTTTTT
.,TRBJ2-3,TRBV7-2,16,TRBD2,CASSFRGSGGTDTQYF,TGTGCCAGCAGCTTTAGGGGTAGCGGGGGCACAGATACGCAGTATTTT
.,TRBJ2-5,TRBV24-1,11,.,CATRDEETQYF,TGTGCCACCCGAGACGAGGAGACCCAGTACTTC
.,TRBJ2-1,TRBV27,15,.,CASTSERSYSNAQFF,TGTGCCAGCACTTCAGAGCGGTCCTACAGCAATGCGCAGTTCTTC
few,TRBJ1-2,TRBV19,11,TRBD1,CASRTGTGYTF,TGTGCCAGTCGGACAGGGACTGGCTACACCTTC
.,TRBJ2-7,TRBV3-1,14,.,CASSHGTNSYEQYF,TGTGCCAGCAGCCACGGGACAAACTCCTACGAGCAGTACTTC
.,TRBJ2-7,TRBV20-1,13,.,CGARGRLDYEQYF,TGCGGTGCTAGAGGTAGGCTAGACTACGAGCAGTACTTC
.,TRBJ2-7,TRBV24-1,13,.,CATSDLFAGEQYF,TGTGCCACCAGTGACCTCTTCGCGGGCGAGCAGTACTTC
.,TRBJ2-1,TRBV12-3/TRBV12-4,17,.,CASSLARDSPYQETQFF,TGTGCCAGCAGTTTAGCTCGGGACTCCCCGTACCAAGAGACCCAGTTCTTC
few,TRBJ1-1,TRBV20-1,14,.,CSASNGGVNTEAFF,TGCAGTGCTAGTAACGGGGGGGTGAACACTGAAGCTTTCTTT
few,TRBJ1-4,TRBV28,15,TRBD1,CASSFGTGRNEKLFF,TGTGCCAGCAGTTTTGGGACAGGGCGTAATGAAAAACTGTTTTTT
.,TRBJ2-7,TRBV20-1,13,.,CSASPVPPYEQYF,TGCAGTGCTAGTCCGGTCCCACCCTACGAGCAGTACTTC
few,TRBJ2-3,TRBV2,12,.,CAGVFSADTQYF,TGTGCAGGGGTATTTAGCGCAGATACGCAGTATTTT
few,TRBJ2-3,TRBV28,17,TRBD2,CASSFKAGAVNTDTQYF,TGTGCCAGCAGTTTCAAAGCGGGAGCAGTAAATACAGATACGCAGTATTTT
.,TRBJ2-1,TRBV12-3/TRBV12-4,14,.,CASSPAYPNNEQFF,TGTGCCAGCAGTCCGGCGTACCCTAACAATGAGCAGTTCTTC
.,TRBJ2-1,TRBV5-1,16,TRBD2,CASSRESGRFRGEQFF,TGCGCCAGCAGCCGAGAGAGCGGGAGGTTCAGGGGTGAGCAGTTCTTC
.,TRBJ2-7,TRBV2,13,.,CASRRHQVYGQYF,TGTGCCAGCAGGAGACACCAAGTTTACGGGCAGTATTTC
.,TRBJ1-2,TRBV20-1,9,.,CSASPGHTF,TGCAGTGCTAGTCCCGGTCACACCTTC
few,TRBJ2-7,TRBV11-2,16,.,CASSLGLGLRAYEQYF,TGTGCCAGCAGCTTGGGTTTGGGACTCCGTGCCTACGAGCAGTACTTC
.,TRBJ1-1,TRBV5-1,14,TRBD1,CASSLGTGISEAFF,TGCGCCAGCAGCTTGGGGACAGGGATATCTGAAGCTTTCTTT
few,TRBJ2-3,TRBV5-8,18,TRBD2,CASSLAIRAGESSDTQYF,TGTGCCAGCAGCTTGGCTATTCGAGCGGGAGAGAGTTCAGATACGCAGTATTTT
.,TRBJ2-3,TRBV7-9,20,TRBD2,CASSSLAGLAGDDYTDTQYF,TGTGCCAGCAGCTCCCTGGCGGGACTAGCGGGGGACGACTACACAGATACGCAGTATTTT
.,TRBJ2-1,TRBV28,12,.,CAATGTYNEQFF,TGTGCCGCAACTGGGACGTACAATGAGCAGTTCTTC
.,TRBJ2-3,TRBV2,16,TRBD2,CASSVLAGAPTDTQYF,TGTGCCAGCAGTGTTCTAGCGGGGGCACCCACAGATACGCAGTATTTT
.,TRBJ2-1,TRBV5-1,14,.,CASSLVGGSDEQFF,TGCGCCAGCAGCTTGGTTGGGGGGTCGGATGAGCAGTTCTTC
.,TRBJ2-1,TRBV6-2/TRBV6-3,14,TRBD2,CASRVAGASNEQFF,TGTGCCAGCAGAGTAGCGGGGGCTTCCAATGAGCAGTTCTTC
few,TRBJ2-7,TRBV7-2,14,.,CASSSHYRVYEQYF,TGTGCCAGCAGCTCCCATTACAGGGTATACGAGCAGTACTTC